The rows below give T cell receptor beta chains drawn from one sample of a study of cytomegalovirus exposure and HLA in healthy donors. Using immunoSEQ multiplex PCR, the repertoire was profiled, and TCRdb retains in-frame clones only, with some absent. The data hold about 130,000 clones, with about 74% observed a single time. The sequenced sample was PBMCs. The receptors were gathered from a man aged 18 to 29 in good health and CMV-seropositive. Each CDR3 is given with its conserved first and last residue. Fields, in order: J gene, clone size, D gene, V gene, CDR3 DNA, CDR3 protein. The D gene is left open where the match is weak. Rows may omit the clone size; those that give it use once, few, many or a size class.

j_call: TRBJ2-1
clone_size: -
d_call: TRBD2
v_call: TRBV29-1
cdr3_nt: TGCAGCGTTGATCGAGCGGCGGGGGGGGGCAATGAGCAGTTCTTC
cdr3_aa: CSVDRAAGGGNEQFF

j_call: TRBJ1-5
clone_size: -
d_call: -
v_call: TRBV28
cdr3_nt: TGTGCCAGCCTCCGGGTCGTGGCGGGAGGTCAGCCCCAGCATTTT
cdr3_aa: CASLRVVAGGQPQHF

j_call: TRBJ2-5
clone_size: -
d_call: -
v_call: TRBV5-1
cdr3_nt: TGCGCCAGCAGCGTGGACAGTTGGGAGCAGTACTTC
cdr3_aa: CASSVDSWEQYF

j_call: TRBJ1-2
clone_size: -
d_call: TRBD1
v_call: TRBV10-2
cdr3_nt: TGCGCGTGCCATCCAAGGACAGGGAACTATGGCTACACCTTC
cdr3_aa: CACHPRTGNYGYTF

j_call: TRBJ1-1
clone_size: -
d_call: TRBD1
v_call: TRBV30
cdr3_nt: TGTGCCTGGAGTGGGGACAGGGAGGGCACTGAAGCTTTCTTT
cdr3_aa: CAWSGDREGTEAFF

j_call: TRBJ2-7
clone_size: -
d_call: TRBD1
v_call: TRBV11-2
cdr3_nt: TGTGCCAGCAGCTTGGGACAGGGGGGGTACAGCTCCTACGAGCAGTACTTC
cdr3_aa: CASSLGQGGYSSYEQYF

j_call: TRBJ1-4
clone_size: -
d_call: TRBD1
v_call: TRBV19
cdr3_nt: TGTGCCAGTTCCTTGGACAGGGGGCAGTTCAATGAAAAACTGTTTTTT
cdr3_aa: CASSLDRGQFNEKLFF

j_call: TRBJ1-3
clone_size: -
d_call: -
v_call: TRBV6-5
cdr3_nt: TGTGCCAGCAGTTACGACAGCTCAGCAGGAAACACCATATATTTT
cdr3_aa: CASSYDSSAGNTIYF

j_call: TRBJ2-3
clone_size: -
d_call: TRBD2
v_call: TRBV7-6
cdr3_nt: TGTGCCAGCAGCCCCTGGGGCGGGGGAGGCACAGATACGCAGTATTTT
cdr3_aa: CASSPWGGGGTDTQYF

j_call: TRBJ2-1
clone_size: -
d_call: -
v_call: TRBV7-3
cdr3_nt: TGTGCCAGCAGTATATGGGCCCCCAATGAGCAGTTCTTC
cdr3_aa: CASSIWAPNEQFF

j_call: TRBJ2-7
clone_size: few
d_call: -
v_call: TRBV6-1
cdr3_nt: TGTGCCAGCAGTGTCTCTTTTACTAGCCTCTACGAGCAGTACTTC
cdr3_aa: CASSVSFTSLYEQYF

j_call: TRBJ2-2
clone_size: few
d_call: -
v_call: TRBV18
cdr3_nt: TGTGCCAGCTCACAATCAGGGTCCGGGGAGCTGTTTTTT
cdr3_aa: CASSQSGSGELFF

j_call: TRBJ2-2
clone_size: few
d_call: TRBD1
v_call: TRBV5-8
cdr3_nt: TGTGCCAGCAGCTTGTTGGGACAGTACACCGGGGAGCTGTTTTTT
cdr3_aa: CASSLLGQYTGELFF

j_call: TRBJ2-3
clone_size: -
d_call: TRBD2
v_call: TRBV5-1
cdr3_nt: TGCGCCAGCAGCTTCCGTGCTAGCGGGAAAGATACGCAGTATTTT
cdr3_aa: CASSFRASGKDTQYF

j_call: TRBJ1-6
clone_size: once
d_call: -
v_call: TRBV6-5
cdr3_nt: TGTGTCACATCAGGGCTCTATAATTCACCCCTCCACTTT
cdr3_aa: CVTSGLYNSPLHF

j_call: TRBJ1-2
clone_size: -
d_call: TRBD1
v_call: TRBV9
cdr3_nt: TGTGCCAGCAGTCAGGGACAGGGCGGGGGCTACACCTTC
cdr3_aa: CASSQGQGGGYTF

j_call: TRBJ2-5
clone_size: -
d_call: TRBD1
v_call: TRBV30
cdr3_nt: TGTGCCTGGGGACAGGAGCCCAAGACCCAGTACTTC
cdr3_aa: CAWGQEPKTQYF

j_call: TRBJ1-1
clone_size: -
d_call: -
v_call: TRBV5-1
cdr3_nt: TGCGCCAGCAACAATCAGGGGCTTGGATTCACTGAAGCTTTCTTT
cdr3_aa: CASNNQGLGFTEAFF

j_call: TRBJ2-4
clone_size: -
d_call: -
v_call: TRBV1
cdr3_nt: TGCACCAGCAGCCAAGGGGCGCGTTTGCAGGGGATTTTTCAGTACTTC
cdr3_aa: CTSSQGARLQGIFQYF

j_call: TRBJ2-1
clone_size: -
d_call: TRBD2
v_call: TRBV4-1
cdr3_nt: TGCGCCAGCAGCCGCGAACTAGCGGGGGGAAACAATGAGCAGTTCTTC
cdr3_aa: CASSRELAGGNNEQFF

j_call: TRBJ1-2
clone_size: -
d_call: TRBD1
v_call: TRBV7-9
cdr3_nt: TGTGCCAGCAGCTTACCAGTGACAGGGCATGGCTACACCTTC
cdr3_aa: CASSLPVTGHGYTF

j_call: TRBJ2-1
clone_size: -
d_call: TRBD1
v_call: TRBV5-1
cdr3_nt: TGCGCCAGCAGCGTACAGGGGCCCCTGGGGGAGCAGTTCTTC
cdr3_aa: CASSVQGPLGEQFF

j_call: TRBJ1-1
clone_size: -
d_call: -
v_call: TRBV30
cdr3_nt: TGTGCCTCCCCCACAGGGTCGTGGACTGAAGCTTTCTTT
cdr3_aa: CASPTGSWTEAFF

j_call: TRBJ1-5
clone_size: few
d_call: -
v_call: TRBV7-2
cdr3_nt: TGTGCCAGCAGCTCAGATGCAGGATCCAGCAATCAGCCCCAGCATTTT
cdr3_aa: CASSSDAGSSNQPQHF

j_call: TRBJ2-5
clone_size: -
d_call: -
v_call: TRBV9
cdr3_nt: TGTGCCAGCAGCGTAGCCCCCGGGAATGGAGAGACCCAGTACTTC
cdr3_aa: CASSVAPGNGETQYF

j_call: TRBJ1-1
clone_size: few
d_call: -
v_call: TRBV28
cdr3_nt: TGTGCCAGCAGTCCCCCGAGGCGTATGAACACTGAAGCTTTCTTT
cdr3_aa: CASSPPRRMNTEAFF

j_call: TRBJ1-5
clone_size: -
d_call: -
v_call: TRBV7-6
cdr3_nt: TGTGCCAGCAGTCGATCGCGGACAGCGCCTCAGCCCCAGCATTTT
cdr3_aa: CASSRSRTAPQPQHF

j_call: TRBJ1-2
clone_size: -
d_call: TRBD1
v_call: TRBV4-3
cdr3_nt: TGCGCCAGCAGCCACCGGACAGGTTATGGCTACACCTTC
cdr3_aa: CASSHRTGYGYTF

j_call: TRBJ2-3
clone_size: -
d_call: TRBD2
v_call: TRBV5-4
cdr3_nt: TGTGCCAGCAGCGACTACCGGGAGGTGAGCACAGATACGCAGTATTTT
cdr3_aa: CASSDYREVSTDTQYF

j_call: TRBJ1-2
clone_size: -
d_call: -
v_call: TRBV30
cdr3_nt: TGTGCCTGGAGTGTCAACGGAGCTAACTATGGCTACACCTTC
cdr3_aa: CAWSVNGANYGYTF

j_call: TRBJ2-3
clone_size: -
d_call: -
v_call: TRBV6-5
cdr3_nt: TGTGCCAGCAGTTACGCGGGGTACACAGATACGCAGTATTTT
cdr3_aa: CASSYAGYTDTQYF

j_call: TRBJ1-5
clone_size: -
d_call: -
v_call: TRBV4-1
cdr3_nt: TGCGCCAGCAGCCAAGTTTGGAGTCCACAGGGCCGACAGCCCCAGCATTTT
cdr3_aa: CASSQVWSPQGRQPQHF

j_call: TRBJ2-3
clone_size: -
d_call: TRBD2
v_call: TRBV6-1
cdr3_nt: TGTGCCAGCAGTGGCGTTCGGGGGGGGCACACAGATACGCAGTATTTT
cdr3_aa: CASSGVRGGHTDTQYF

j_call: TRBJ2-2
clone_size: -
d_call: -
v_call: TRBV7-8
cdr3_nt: TGTGCCAGCAGCGGTGGGGCACTCACGAACACCGGGGAGCTGTTTTTT
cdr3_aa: CASSGGALTNTGELFF

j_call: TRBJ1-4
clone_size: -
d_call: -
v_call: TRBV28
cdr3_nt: TGTGCCAGCAGTCTAAGAGATGAAAAACTGTTTTTT
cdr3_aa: CASSLRDEKLFF

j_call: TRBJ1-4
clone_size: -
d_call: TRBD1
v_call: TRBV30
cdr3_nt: TGTGCCTGGAGTCGGACAGGGAACGAAAAACTGTTTTTT
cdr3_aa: CAWSRTGNEKLFF

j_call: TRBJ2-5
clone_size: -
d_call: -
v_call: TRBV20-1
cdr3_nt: TGCAGTGCTAGAGATTCGGAGACCCAGTACTTC
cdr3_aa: CSARDSETQYF

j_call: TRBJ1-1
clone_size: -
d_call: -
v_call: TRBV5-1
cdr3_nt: TGCGCCAGCAGACCAGGGGTGGGGAGCACTGAAGCTTTCTTT
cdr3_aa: CASRPGVGSTEAFF

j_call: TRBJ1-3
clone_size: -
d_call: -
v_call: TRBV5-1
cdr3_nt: TGCGCCAGCAGCTTGTCGTCGCCGCGGAACACCATATATTTT
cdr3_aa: CASSLSSPRNTIYF

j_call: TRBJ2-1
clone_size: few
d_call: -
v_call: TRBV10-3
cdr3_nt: TGTGCCATCAGTGAGTCCGACAATGAGCAGTTCTTC
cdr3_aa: CAISESDNEQFF

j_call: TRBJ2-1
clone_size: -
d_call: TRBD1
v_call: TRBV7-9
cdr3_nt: TGTGCCAGCAGCCATACCAGCAGGGGGCGCAGCAATGAGCAGTTCTTC
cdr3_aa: CASSHTSRGRSNEQFF

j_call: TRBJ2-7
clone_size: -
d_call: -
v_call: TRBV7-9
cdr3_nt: TGTGCCAGCAGCTTAGTTGTAGGGGCCGAGCAGTACTTC
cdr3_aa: CASSLVVGAEQYF

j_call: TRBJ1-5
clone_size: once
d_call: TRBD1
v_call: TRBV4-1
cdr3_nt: TGCGCCAGCAGCCAACCTGGACAGGGTAATCAGCCCCAGCATTTT
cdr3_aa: CASSQPGQGNQPQHF

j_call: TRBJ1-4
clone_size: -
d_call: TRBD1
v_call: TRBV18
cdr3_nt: TGTGCCAGCTCACCTAGGACAGGAAGTAATGAAAAACTGTTTTTT
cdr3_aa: CASSPRTGSNEKLFF

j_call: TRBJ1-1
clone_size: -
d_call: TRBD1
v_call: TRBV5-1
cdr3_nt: TGCGCCAGCAGCGGACAGGGATGGAACACTGAAGCTTTCTTT
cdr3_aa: CASSGQGWNTEAFF

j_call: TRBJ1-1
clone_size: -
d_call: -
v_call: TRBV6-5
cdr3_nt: TGTGCCAGCCGGGGTGGGAACACTGAAGCTTTCTTT
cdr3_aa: CASRGGNTEAFF

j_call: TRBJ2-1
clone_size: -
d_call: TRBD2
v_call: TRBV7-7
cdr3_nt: TGTGCTAGCAGCTACACCCTAGCGGGAGGTTACAATGAGCAGTTCTTC
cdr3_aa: CASSYTLAGGYNEQFF

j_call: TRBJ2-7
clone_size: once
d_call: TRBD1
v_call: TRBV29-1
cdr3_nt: TGCAGCGTTCAGGGGGCATATGAGCAGTACTTC
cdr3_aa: CSVQGAYEQYF

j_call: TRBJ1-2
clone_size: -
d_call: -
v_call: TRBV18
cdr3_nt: TGTGCCAGCTCACCAGAGTATGGCTACACCTTC
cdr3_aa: CASSPEYGYTF

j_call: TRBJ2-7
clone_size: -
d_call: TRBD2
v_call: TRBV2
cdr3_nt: TGTGCCAGAGGGGAACGGGAGGGCACTTACGAGCAGTACTTC
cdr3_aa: CARGEREGTYEQYF

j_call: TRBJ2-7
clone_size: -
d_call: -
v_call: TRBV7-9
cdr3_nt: TGTGCCAGCAGCTTAGCTTTTAGCTCCTACGAGCAGTACTTC
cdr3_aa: CASSLAFSSYEQYF

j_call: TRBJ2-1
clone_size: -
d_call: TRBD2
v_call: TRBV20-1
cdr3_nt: TGCAGTGCTGGGCTAGCGGGAGGTAGGTTCTTC
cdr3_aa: CSAGLAGGRFF

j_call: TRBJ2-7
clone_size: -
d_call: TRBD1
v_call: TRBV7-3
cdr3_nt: TGTGCCAGCAGCTTAACCCCACAGGGGGGCTACGAGCAGTACTTC
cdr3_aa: CASSLTPQGGYEQYF

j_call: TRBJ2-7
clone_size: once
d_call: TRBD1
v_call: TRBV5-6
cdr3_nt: TGTGCCAGCAGCTTAGGCAGGGGGTACACCTACGAGCAGTACTTC
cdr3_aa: CASSLGRGYTYEQYF

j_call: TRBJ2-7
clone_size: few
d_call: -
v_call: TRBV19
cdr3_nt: TGTGCCAGTAGTCCCTCCAGTAGGACAGCCACCTACGAGCAGTACTTC
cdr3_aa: CASSPSSRTATYEQYF

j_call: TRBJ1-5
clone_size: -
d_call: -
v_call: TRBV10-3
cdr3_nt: TGTGCCATCAGATCCCTTCCTAATCAGCCCCAGCATTTT
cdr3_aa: CAIRSLPNQPQHF

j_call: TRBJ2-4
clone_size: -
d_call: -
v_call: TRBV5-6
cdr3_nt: TGTGCCAGCAGCTTCACCAAAAACATTCAGTACTTC
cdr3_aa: CASSFTKNIQYF

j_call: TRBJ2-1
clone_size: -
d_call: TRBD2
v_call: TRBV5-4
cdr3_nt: TGTGCCAGCAGCGCGGGAGGGAATGAGCAGTTCTTC
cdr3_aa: CASSAGGNEQFF

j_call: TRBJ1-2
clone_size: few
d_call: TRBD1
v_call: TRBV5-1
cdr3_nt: TGCGCCAGCAGCCTACCGGGACAGACCAGGGGTGGCTACACCTTC
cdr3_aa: CASSLPGQTRGGYTF